Below are 4 T cell receptor beta chains sequenced from a single sample in a study of cytomegalovirus exposure and HLA in healthy donors. 13 Jbeta primers and 60 Vbeta primers were used for the PCR. Some clones are missing from TCRdb's copy, which holds only in-frame ones; the method was immunoSEQ multiplex PCR. The sample holds 180,000 or so clones; 78% are singletons and the top ten take roughly 3%. Sequenced material: PBMCs. Every receptor here comes from a female donor in good health and CMV-seronegative.

The genes are TRBV15 and TRBJ2-2, with D perhaps matching TRBD1 (6 bases). CDR1 LNHNV and CDR2 YYDKDF come from the germline V gene (reference sequence). The CDR3 spans 15 residues. Trimming stripped 1 base from V and 6 bases from J, with 12 bases between. The CDR3, as DNA: TGTGCCACCAGCAGAGGACAGGTATCAGCCGGGGAGCTGTTTTTT. Protein product: CATSRGQVSAGELFF.

This chain joins TRBV13 and TRBJ1-2; tentative D call: TRBD1 (5 bases). CDR1 PRHDT and CDR2 FYEKMQ come from the germline V gene (reference sequence). Between the trimmed V and J ends, which lost 2 bases and 2 bases, there was a span of 9 bases. The CDR3 consists of 14 residues. The CDR3 reads CASSLSGRNYGYTF. The CDR3 DNA reads TGTGCCAGCAGCTTATCAGGGAGGAACTATGGCTACACCTTC.

The chain links TRBV7-9 to TRBJ2-1; TRBD2 might be the D (5 bases). Germline V gene data show CDR1 as SEHNR and CDR2 as FQNEAQ (reference sequence). V lost 7 bases and J lost 9, with 10 bases in between. The CDR3 covers 11 residues. Here the CDR3 reads CASNKGSEQFF. The CDR3, as DNA: TGTGCCAGCAACAAAGGGAGTGAGCAGTTCTTC.

This rearrangement joins TRBV2 to TRBJ1-1; maybe TRBD1 (6 bases). The V end lost 2 bases, the J end lost 8 bases, and 12 bases lay between the germline ends. Germline V gene lookup returns CDR1 SNHLY and CDR2 FYNNEI. This CDR3 is 13 amino acids long. CDR3: CASSEFVGTEAFF. The CDR3 bases are TGTGCCAGCAGTGAATTTGTCGGGACAGAAGCTTTCTTT.